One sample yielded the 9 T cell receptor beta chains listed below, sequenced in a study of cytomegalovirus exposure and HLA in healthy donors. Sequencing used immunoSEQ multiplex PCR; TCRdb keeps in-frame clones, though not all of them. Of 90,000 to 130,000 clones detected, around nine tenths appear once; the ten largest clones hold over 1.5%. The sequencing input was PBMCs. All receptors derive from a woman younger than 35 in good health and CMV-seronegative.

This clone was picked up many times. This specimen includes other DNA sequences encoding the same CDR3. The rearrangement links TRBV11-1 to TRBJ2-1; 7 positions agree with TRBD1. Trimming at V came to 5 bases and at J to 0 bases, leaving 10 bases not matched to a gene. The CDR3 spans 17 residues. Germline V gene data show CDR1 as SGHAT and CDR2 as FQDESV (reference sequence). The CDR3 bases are TGTGCCAGCAGCCTTCGGACAGGACTGAGCTCCTACAATGAGCAGTTCTTC. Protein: CASSLRTGLSSYNEQFF.

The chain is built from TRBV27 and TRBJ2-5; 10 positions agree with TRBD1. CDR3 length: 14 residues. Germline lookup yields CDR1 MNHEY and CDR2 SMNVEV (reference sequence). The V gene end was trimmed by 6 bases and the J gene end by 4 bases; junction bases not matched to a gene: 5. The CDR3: CASRTTGGRETQYF. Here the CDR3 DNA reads TGTGCCAGCAGGACGACAGGGGGCAGAGAGACCCAGTACTTC.

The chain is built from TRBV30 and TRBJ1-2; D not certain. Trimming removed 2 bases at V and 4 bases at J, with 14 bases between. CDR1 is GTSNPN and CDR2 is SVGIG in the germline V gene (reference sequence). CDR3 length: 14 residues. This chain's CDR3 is CAWSTAGQLYGYTF. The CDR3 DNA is TGTGCCTGGAGTACGGCAGGTCAACTCTATGGCTACACCTTC.

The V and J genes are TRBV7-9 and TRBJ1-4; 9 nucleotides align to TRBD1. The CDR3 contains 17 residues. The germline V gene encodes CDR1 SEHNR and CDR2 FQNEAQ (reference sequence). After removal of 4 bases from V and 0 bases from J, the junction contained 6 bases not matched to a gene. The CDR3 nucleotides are TGTGCCAGCAGCTCGTTACAGGGGGCTGCAACTAATGAAAAACTGTTTTTT. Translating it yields CASSSLQGAATNEKLFF.

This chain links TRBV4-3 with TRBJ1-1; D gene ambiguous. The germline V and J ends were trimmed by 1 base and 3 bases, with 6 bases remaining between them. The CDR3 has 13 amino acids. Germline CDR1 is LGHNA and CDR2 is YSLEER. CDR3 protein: CASSQAGYTEAFF. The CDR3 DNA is TGCGCCAGCAGCCAAGCGGGGTACACTGAAGCTTTCTTT.

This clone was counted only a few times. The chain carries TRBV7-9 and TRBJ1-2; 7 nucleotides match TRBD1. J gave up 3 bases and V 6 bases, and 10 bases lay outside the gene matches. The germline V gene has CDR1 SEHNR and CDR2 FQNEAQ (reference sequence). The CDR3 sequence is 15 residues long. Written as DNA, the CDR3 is TGTGCCAGCAGTCGGAGCGCACAGGGGTACTATGGCTACACCTTC. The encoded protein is CASSRSAQGYYGYTF.

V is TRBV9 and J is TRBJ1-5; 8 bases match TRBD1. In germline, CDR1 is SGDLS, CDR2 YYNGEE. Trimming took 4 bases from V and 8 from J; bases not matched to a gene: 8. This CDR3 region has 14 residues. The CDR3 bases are TGTGCCAGCAGCAGGACAGGGTTGTCGGAGCCCCAGCATTTT. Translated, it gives CASSRTGLSEPQHF.

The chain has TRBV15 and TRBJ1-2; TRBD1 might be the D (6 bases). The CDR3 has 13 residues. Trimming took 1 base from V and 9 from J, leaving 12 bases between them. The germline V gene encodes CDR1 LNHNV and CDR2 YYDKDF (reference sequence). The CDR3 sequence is CATSRVAGESYTF. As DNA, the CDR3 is TGTGCCACCAGCAGAGTTGCAGGGGAGAGCTACACCTTC.

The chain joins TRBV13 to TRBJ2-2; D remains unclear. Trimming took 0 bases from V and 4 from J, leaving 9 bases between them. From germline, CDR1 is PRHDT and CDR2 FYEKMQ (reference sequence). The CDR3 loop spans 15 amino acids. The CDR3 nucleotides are TGTGCCAGCAGCTTAGGATCCGGGTTCACCGGGGAGCTGTTTTTT. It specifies CASSLGSGFTGELFF. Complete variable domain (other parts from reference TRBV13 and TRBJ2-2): AAGVIQSPRHLIKEKRETATLKCYPIPRHDTVYWYQQGPGQDPQFLISFYEKMQSDKGSIPDRFSAQQFSDYHSELNMSSLELGDSALYFCASSLGSGFTGELFFGEGSRLTVL.